The 6 T cell receptor beta chains in this list originate from one sample, sequenced in a study of shared clonotypes between healthy human individuals. Produced via immunoSEQ multiplex PCR; TCRdb's table is partial and in-frame only. Of roughly 640,000 clones detected, about 74% appear once; the ten largest clones hold more than 1.5%. The specimen was memory CD4+ T cells sorted from blood. Subset: CD45RA-negative fraction. These receptors all stem from a woman between 25 and 40 years old in good health.

The CDR3 coding sequence is TGTGCCAGCAGCCGACTGTTAGCTAACTATGGCTACACCTTC. The encoded protein is CASSRLLANYGYTF. The chain joins TRBV28 to TRBJ1-2; D is undetermined. CDR3 length equals 14 residues. With 6 bases removed from V and 0 bases from J, the gap between germline ends came to 11 bases. Germline V gene data show CDR1 as MDHEN and CDR2 as SYDVKM.

A word on this clone: Other DNA sequences in this sample translate to the same CDR3. The chain links TRBV2 to TRBJ2-5; TRBD1 matches at 9 bases. V lost 5 bases to trimming and J lost 1 base; unmatched junction nucleotides: 5. This CDR3 is built from 15 residues. The germline CDR1 and CDR2 sequences are SNHLY and FYNNEI. DNA for the CDR3: TGTGCCAGCAGTTCCGAGGGACAGGGCCAAGAGACCCAGTACTTC. It yields the protein CASSSEGQGQETQYF.

The chain employs TRBV5-4 and TRBJ2-5; D possibly uses TRBD1 or TRBD2 (5 bases each). The CDR3 spans 18 residues. CDR1 SGHNT and CDR2 YYREEE come from the germline V gene (reference sequence). V was shortened by 1 base and J by 1 base, with 20 bases between the two germline ends. CDR3 nucleotides: TGTGCCAGCAGCTTGAAGAGGGGATTTCAGCAGGGCCAAGAGACCCAGTACTTC. This codes for CASSLKRGFQQGQETQYF.

The V and J genes are TRBV4-2 and TRBJ2-7, with a weak D call TRBD2 (6 bases). The length of the CDR3 is 15 residues. Trimming left V 0 bases short and J 0 bases short, with 9 bases between. The germline CDR1 and CDR2 sequences are LGHNA and YNFKEQ. The CDR3 reads CASSQDLAYSYEQYF. For the CDR3, the DNA is TGTGCCAGCAGCCAAGACCTAGCGTACTCCTACGAGCAGTACTTC.

V gene TRBV27 combines with J gene TRBJ2-1; TRBD2 matches at 15 bases. Germline V lookup: CDR1 MNHEY, CDR2 SMNVEV (reference sequence). V dropped 4 bases and J dropped 8; count of bases not matched to a gene: 6. This CDR3 region has 16 residues. The CDR3 loop reads CASSSAGTSGRHEQFF. The DNA of the CDR3 is TGTGCCAGCAGTTCGGCCGGGACTAGCGGGAGGCATGAGCAGTTCTTC.

This clone was counted at least ten times. The V call is TRBV2, the J call TRBJ2-3, with no clear D. The CDR3 sequence is 15 residues long. Trimming shortened V by 7 bases and J by 0 bases, and 14 bases separated the two germline ends. Germline V CDR1 and CDR2: SNHLY, FYNNEI. The CDR3 loop reads CASKARDTSTDTQYF. For the CDR3, the DNA is TGTGCCAGCAAGGCGCGTGACACTAGCACAGATACGCAGTATTTT.